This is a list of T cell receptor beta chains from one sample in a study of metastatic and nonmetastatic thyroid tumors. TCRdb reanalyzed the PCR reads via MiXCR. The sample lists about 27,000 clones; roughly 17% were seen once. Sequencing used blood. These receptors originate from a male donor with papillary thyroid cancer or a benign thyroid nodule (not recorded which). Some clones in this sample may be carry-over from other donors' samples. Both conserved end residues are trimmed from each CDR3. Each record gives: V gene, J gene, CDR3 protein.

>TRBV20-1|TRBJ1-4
SAMPLPGQVNEKLF
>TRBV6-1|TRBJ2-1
ASRWSNEQF
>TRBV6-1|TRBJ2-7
ASSPNPGQTYEQY
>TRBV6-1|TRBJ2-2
ASRLGGIGYLF
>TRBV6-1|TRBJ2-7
ASSERGGQGAYEQY
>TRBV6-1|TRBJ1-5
ASSEPFGQGRQPQH
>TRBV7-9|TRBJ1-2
ASSSGQGARYGYT
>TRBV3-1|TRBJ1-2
ASSRNRGLNYGYT
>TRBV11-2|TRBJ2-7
ASSLGGAGRFHEQY
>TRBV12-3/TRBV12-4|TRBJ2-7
ASSLEFGQY
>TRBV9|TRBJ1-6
ASTRDRGNPPLH
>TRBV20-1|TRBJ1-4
SAKGFTNEKLF
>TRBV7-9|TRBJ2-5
ASSLASDRTQY
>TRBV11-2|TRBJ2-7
ASSLVSSYEQY
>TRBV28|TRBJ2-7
ASKGSGTAYEQY
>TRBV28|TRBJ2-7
ASNGWGSKSSYEQY
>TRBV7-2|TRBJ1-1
ASSPRENTEAF
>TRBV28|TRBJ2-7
ASSLVEGRNEQY
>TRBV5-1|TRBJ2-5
ASSFTEGGFGETQY
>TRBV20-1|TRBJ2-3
SARVPSGSTDTQY
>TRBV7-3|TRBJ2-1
ASSLNSRGNEQF
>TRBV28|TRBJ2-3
ASSQDRGTDTQY
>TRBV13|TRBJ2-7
ASSLASTGGFEQY
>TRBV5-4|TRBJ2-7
ASSLGGTGYEQY
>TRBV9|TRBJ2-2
ASSVGDSRTGELS
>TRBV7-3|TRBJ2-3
ASSFTGLAESNVQY
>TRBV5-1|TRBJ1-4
ASSSLGGFGEKLF
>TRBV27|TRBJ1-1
ASSLSPSGGTEAF
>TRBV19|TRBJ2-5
ASSIQGKRETQY